These 30 T cell receptor beta chains were all obtained from the same sample, sequenced in a study of blood T cell repertoires in COVID-19. Libraries were prepared by immunoSEQ multiplex PCR; TCRdb keeps only in-frame clonotypes and omits some of them. The sample has about 150,000 clones; roughly 81% are singletons. Input material: peripheral blood. Receptors originate from an older woman with COVID-19, enrolled during active disease.

The J gene is TRBJ1-5, the V gene TRBV5-1; the match to TRBD1 covers 12 bases. The CDR3 is 15 residues long. In germline, CDR1 is SGHRS, CDR2 YFSETQ. Germline trimming cut 4 bases from V and 3 bases from J; bases unmatched to any gene: 2. The CDR3: CASSQGQGANQPQHF. DNA of the CDR3: TGCGCCAGCAGCCAGGGACAGGGGGCCAATCAGCCCCAGCATTTT.

The J gene is TRBJ1-1, the V gene TRBV4-1; D is unclear. The length of the CDR3 is 16 residues. The V end lost 0 bases, the J end lost 0 bases, and 11 bases lay between the germline ends. Germline CDR1 and CDR2: MGHRA and YSYEKL. The CDR3 is CASSQEAAVMNTEAFF. The CDR3 region has the DNA TGCGCCAGCAGCCAAGAGGCTGCAGTCATGAACACTGAAGCTTTCTTT.

This clone was counted once. The CDR3 nucleotides are TGTGCCAGCAGTTTAACTAGCTTACGGTTCAGCTCCTACGAGCAGTACTTC. Translation: CASSLTSLRFSSYEQYF. J is TRBJ2-7 and V is TRBV27, with D possibly being TRBD2 (6 bases). Trimming removed 2 bases from V and 0 bases from J, with 17 bases in between. Germline CDR1 and CDR2: MNHEY and SMNVEV (reference sequence). The CDR3 length is 17 residues.

The gene calls are TRBV4-1 and TRBJ1-2; D remains ambiguous. V dropped 1 base and J dropped 3 bases, with 12 bases sitting between them. In germline, CDR1 is MGHRA, CDR2 YSYEKL. The CDR3 is made up of 15 amino acids. The CDR3: CASSQAGNGYYGYTF. CDR3 sequence (DNA): TGCGCCAGCAGCCAAGCGGGGAACGGGTACTATGGCTACACCTTC.

The V gene is TRBV19, the J gene TRBJ1-6; maybe TRBD1 (6 bases). The V and J ends lost 0 bases and 0 bases respectively, with 9 bases between them. The CDR3 runs 17 residues. The germline V gene has CDR1 LNHDA and CDR2 SQIVND (reference sequence). CDR3 sequence: CASSIDRGSSYNSPLHF. CDR3 DNA: TGTGCCAGTAGTATAGATAGGGGGAGCTCCTATAATTCACCCCTCCACTTT. The full variable domain, its missing parts supplied by reference TRBV19 and TRBJ1-6, is DGGITQSPKYLFRKEGQNVTLSCEQNLNHDAMYWYRQDPGQGLRLIYYSQIVNDFQKGDIAEGYSVSREKKESFPLTVTSAQKNPTAFYLCASSIDRGSSYNSPLHFGNGTRLTVT.

V is TRBV6-6 and J is TRBJ2-3; D might be TRBD1 (6 bases). Trimming removed 6 bases from V and 1 base from J, with 11 bases in between. The CDR3 is 14 residues long. The germline V gene has CDR1 MNHNY and CDR2 SVGAGI (reference sequence). CDR3 protein: CASSPAGGTDTQYF. CDR3 coding DNA: TGTGCCAGCAGCCCTGCAGGGGGCACAGATACGCAGTATTTT.

This clone was observed a few times. The chain recombines TRBV29-1 with TRBJ2-5, with D tentatively TRBD2 (5 bases). This CDR3 has 14 amino acids. V lost 6 bases and J 5 bases, leaving 19 bases between the germline ends. Germline CDR1 SQVTM, CDR2 ANQGSEA. CDR3 amino acids: CSVSQTGVSETQYF. The CDR3 DNA reads TGCAGCGTCTCTCAGACCGGGGTGTCCGAGACCCAGTACTTC.

The chain uses TRBV25-1 and TRBJ1-2, with 11 positions matching TRBD1. Germline CDR1 MGHDK, CDR2 SYGVNS. This CDR3 has 14 residues. Unmatched junction bases numbered 3, after V lost 6 bases and J lost 3 bases. The CDR3 protein is CASRWTGGDYGYTF. CDR3 coding DNA: TGTGCCAGCAGGTGGACAGGGGGCGACTATGGCTACACCTTC.

This clone has a handful of counts. The gene calls are TRBV5-4 and TRBJ1-1, with 7 nucleotides matching TRBD1. Looked up from germline, CDR1 is SGHNT and CDR2 is YYREEE (reference sequence). V shed 0 bases and J 5 bases; nucleotides not matched to a gene: 4. The length of the CDR3 is 14 residues. The CDR3 DNA follows: TGTGCCAGCAGCTTGGAACAGGGGTGGACTGAAGCTTTCTTT. Residues: CASSLEQGWTEAFF. The full variable domain, with the rest looked up from reference TRBV5-4 and TRBJ1-1, is ETGVTQSPTHLIKTRGQQVTLRCSSQSGHNTVSWYQQALGQGPQFIFQYYREEENGRGNFPPRFSGLQFPNYSSELNVNALELDDSALYLCASSLEQGWTEAFFGQGTRLTVV.

This clone appeared a few times. CDR3 coding DNA: TGTGCCAGCAGTTACGCAGGGGTGTTTCATAATTCACCCCTCCACTTT. Amino acids: CASSYAGVFHNSPLHF. V gene TRBV6-5 combines with J gene TRBJ1-6; perhaps TRBD1 as D (6 bases). Germline CDR1 reads MNHEY; CDR2 reads SVGAGI. Trimming left V 2 bases short and J 5 bases short, with 13 bases between. This CDR3 is 16 amino acids long.

The chain has TRBV2 and TRBJ2-2; D is perhaps TRBD2 (6 bases). CDR3 length: 16 residues. In germline, CDR1 is SNHLY, CDR2 FYNNEI. With 2 bases removed from V and 1 base from J, the gap between germline ends came to 11 bases. The DNA for the CDR3 is TGTGCCAGCAGTGAATGGGGTAGCGGGAACACCGGGGAGCTGTTTTTT. Protein: CASSEWGSGNTGELFF.

The chain employs TRBV29-1 and TRBJ2-5, with TRBD2 matching over 9 bases. CDR3 size: 13 residues. The J segment lost 7 bases and the V segment lost 2 bases, leaving 5 bases of the junction unmatched. The germline V gene encodes CDR1 SQVTM and CDR2 ANQGSEA. The CDR3 spells CSVEFSGGGTQYF. The CDR3 DNA is TGCAGCGTTGAATTTAGCGGGGGAGGGACCCAGTACTTC.

J is TRBJ2-3 and V is TRBV11-1; 16 positions match TRBD2. The CDR3 length is 18 residues. Unmatched junction bases numbered 6, after V lost 0 bases and J lost 6 bases. Germline CDR1 reads SGHAT; CDR2 reads FQDESV (reference sequence). CDR3 sequence (DNA): TGTGCCAGCAGCTTAGCGGGACTAGCGGGGGGGCTTCAGGATACGCAGTATTTT. Its translation: CASSLAGLAGGLQDTQYF.

V usage is TRBV10-1 and J usage is TRBJ2-3, with 7 positions matching TRBD2. The trim removed 5 bases at V and 0 bases at J, leaving 2 bases unmatched. Looked up from germline, CDR1 is WNHNN and CDR2 is SYGVQD (reference sequence). The CDR3 is made up of 14 amino acids. This CDR3 is CASSPAGSTDTQYF. CDR3 DNA: TGCGCCAGCAGTCCAGCGGGGAGCACAGATACGCAGTATTTT.

The chain employs TRBV2 and TRBJ2-2; possibly TRBD1 for D (6 bases). The CDR3 extends over 14 amino acids. Germline loops: CDR1 SNHLY, CDR2 FYNNEI. Trimming pared 6 bases from V and 1 base from J, leaving 9 bases between. In DNA form, the CDR3 reads TGTGCCAGCAGGGTACAGGGGAACACCGGGGAGCTGTTTTTT. Protein sequence: CASRVQGNTGELFF.

The chain employs TRBV5-1 and TRBJ1-1; no clear D. The CDR3 loop spans 12 amino acids. Trimming cost V 1 base and J 6 bases, with 7 bases left between them. The V gene's germline CDR1 is SGHRS and CDR2 YFSETQ. This CDR3 reads CASSLSGPEAFF. DNA for the CDR3: TGCGCCAGCAGCTTGTCAGGCCCTGAAGCTTTCTTT.

The chain joins TRBV18 to TRBJ2-7; D is possibly TRBD2 (7 bases). This CDR3 region has 13 residues. V lost 4 bases to trimming and J lost 7 bases, with 14 bases between them. Per the germline V gene, CDR1 is KGHSH and CDR2 is LQKENI. The CDR3: CASSLQGREEQYV. DNA for the CDR3: TGTGCCAGCTCACTGCAGGGGAGGGAAGAGCAGTACGTC.

The chain is built from TRBV4-2 and TRBJ1-2; D is perhaps TRBD1 (6 bases). Germline lookup yields CDR1 LGHNA and CDR2 YNFKEQ. Trimming removed 5 bases from V and 2 bases from J, with 15 bases in between. The CDR3 totals 15 residues. CDR3 nucleotides: TGTGCCAGCAGCTCAAGAGGACAGACGAACTATGGCTACACCTTC. Translating gives CASSSRGQTNYGYTF.

The chain carries TRBV5-1 and TRBJ1-2; TRBD1 is a possible D gene (5 bases). V was shortened by 4 bases and J by 5 bases, with 18 bases between the two germline ends. Germline CDR1 is SGHRS and CDR2 is YFSETQ. CDR3 length: 15 amino acids. CDR3 DNA sequence: TGCGCCAGCAGCCCCGGGGGTACCTTAAGTTATGGCTACACCTTC. This encodes CASSPGGTLSYGYTF.

The CDR3 is CASRPPGQVISPLHF. The DNA for the CDR3 is TGTGCCAGCAGACCCCCGGGACAAGTAATTTCACCCCTCCACTTT. The rearrangement uses TRBV6-5 and TRBJ1-6; a weak D match, TRBD1 (6 bases). CDR1 is MNHEY, CDR2 SVGAGI, per germline. V lost 6 bases and J lost 9, with 18 bases in between. The CDR3 has 15 residues.

This chain joins TRBV2 and TRBJ2-1, with 13 bases that match TRBD2. CDR1 SNHLY and CDR2 FYNNEI come from the germline V gene. The CDR3 runs to 16 residues. The junction had 5 bases not matched to a gene; V was cut back by 5 bases and J by 4 bases. The chain's CDR3 is CASSRGTSGKYNEQFF. CDR3 nucleotide sequence: TGTGCCAGCAGTAGGGGGACTAGCGGGAAATACAATGAGCAGTTCTTC.

The chain carries TRBV19 and TRBJ1-1; TRBD1 aligns across 11 bases. The CDR3 consists of 15 residues. V dropped 5 bases and J dropped 7; count of bases not matched to a gene: 9. CDR1 LNHDA and CDR2 SQIVND come from the germline V gene (reference sequence). The CDR3 sequence is CASSPRTGGVSEAFF. CDR3 DNA sequence: TGTGCCAGTAGTCCACGGACAGGGGGCGTCAGTGAAGCTTTCTTT.

The chain is built from TRBV7-9 and TRBJ1-2, with a weak D call TRBD1 (5 bases). Germline-derived CDR1 and CDR2 are SEHNR and FQNEAQ (reference sequence). The CDR3 extends over 13 amino acids. V lost 4 bases and J 8 bases, leaving 14 bases between the germline ends. CDR3 DNA: TGTGCCAGCAGCTCTAGGGACTCTCGGGGCTACACCTTC. It is translated as CASSSRDSRGYTF.

This rearrangement joins TRBV11-2 to TRBJ2-1; 9 bases fit TRBD2. Germline V CDR1 and CDR2: SGHAT, FQNNGV. The CDR3 consists of 15 residues. The V and J ends lost 7 bases and 1 base, in that order; junction bases with no gene match: 5. CDR3 residues: CASNLREGSYNEQFF. CDR3 DNA sequence: TGTGCCAGCAATCTGCGGGAGGGGTCCTACAATGAGCAGTTCTTC.

This clone was seen a single time. V usage is TRBV10-3 and J usage is TRBJ2-2; maybe TRBD1 (5 bases). Trimming left V 2 bases short and J 2 bases short, with 12 bases between. The germline CDR1 and CDR2 sequences are ENHRY and SYGVKD. The CDR3 contains 16 residues. The CDR3 coding sequence is TGTGCCATCAGTGAGGCCCCTAGGGGAAACACCGGGGAGCTGTTTTTT. Encoded protein: CAISEAPRGNTGELFF.

On this clone itself: Other nucleotide sequences in the sample specify the same CDR3. The CDR3 nucleotides read TGTGCCAGCTCACCGGGACAGAACACTGAAGCTTTCTTT. The encoded protein is CASSPGQNTEAFF. V gene TRBV18 combines with J gene TRBJ1-1, with a possible D match to TRBD1 (6 bases). CDR3 size: 13 residues. Trimming cost V 3 bases and J 1 base, with 6 bases left between them. Germline loops: CDR1 KGHSH, CDR2 LQKENI.

V gene TRBV5-8 combines with J gene TRBJ2-5, with 11 bases aligning to TRBD1. J gave up 5 bases and V 0 bases, and 3 bases lay outside the gene matches. CDR3 length equals 15 residues. CDR1 is SGHTS, CDR2 YDEGEE, per germline. For the CDR3, the DNA is TGTGCCAGCAGCTTGGAGGGGACAGGGGGGGAGACCCAGTACTTC. The encoded protein is CASSLEGTGGETQYF.

The chain couples TRBV5-1 to TRBJ1-4, with D possibly matching TRBD1 (5 bases). The CDR3 is made up of 17 amino acids. V was pared by 0 bases and J by 8 bases, with 20 bases between. The V gene's germline CDR1 is SGHRS and CDR2 YFSETQ. CDR3 sequence reads: CASSLDGNPAAGEKLFF. The CDR3 DNA sequence: TGCGCCAGCAGCTTGGATGGGAACCCCGCCGCAGGGGAAAAACTGTTTTTT.

This chain uses TRBV6-1 with TRBJ1-5, with D uncertain. V was shortened by 0 bases and J by 7 bases, with 7 bases between the two germline ends. Germline CDR1 MNHNS, CDR2 SASEGT. The CDR3 loop spans 13 amino acids. DNA for the CDR3: TGTGCCAGCAGTGAAGCCAGGAGGCAGCCCCAGCATTTT. Protein: CASSEARRQPQHF.

The gene calls are TRBV6-2 or TRBV6-3 and TRBJ2-5; 10 nucleotides match TRBD2. After removal of 10 bases from V and 5 bases from J, the junction contained 16 bases not matched to a gene. The germline V gene encodes CDR1 MNHEY and CDR2 SVGEGT. This CDR3 is built from 16 residues. The CDR3 region is CATSPPASGRGETQYF. CDR3 DNA sequence: TGTGCCACCAGCCCACCGGCTAGCGGGAGAGGGGAGACCCAGTACTTC.